The rows below give T cell receptor beta chains drawn from one sample of a study of identical twins. TCRdb itself ran the 5' RACE reads through MiXCR, one entry per CDR3 protein. The sample consists of approximately 220,000 distinct CDR3 sequences, about 7.5% of them appearing once. These data were also reused for a study on yellow fever vaccine responses in identical twins.

The specimen sequenced was memory (CD45RO+) T cells sorted from blood. All receptors come from a woman between 18 and 29 years old in good health. The CDR3 runs from the conserved cysteine through the conserved F or W. The D gene is left open where the match is weak. Only part of the rows carry a size: once, few, many, or a class if the clone is expanded.

size	length	V	J	D	CDR3	DNA
few	14	TRBV29-1	TRBJ2-7	TRBD2	CSVGLGGSSYEQYF	TGCAGCGTTGGGTTAGGCGGGAGCTCCTACGAGCAGTACTTC
few	14	TRBV27	TRBJ1-6	TRBD1	CASKGQGEASPLHF	TGTGCCAGCAAAGGACAGGGGGAAGCTTCACCCCTCCACTTT
many	16	TRBV7-2	TRBJ1-5	-	CASSQREGGSNQPQHF	TGTGCCAGCAGCCAAAGGGAGGGGGGGAGCAATCAGCCCCAGCATTTT
few	12	TRBV10-3	TRBJ2-7	TRBD1	CAIRRQGPEQYF	TGTGCCATCAGGAGACAGGGGCCCGAGCAGTACTTC
many	13	TRBV3-1	TRBJ2-7	-	CASSPQGGYEQYF	TGTGCCAGCAGCCCCCAGGGCGGCTACGAGCAGTACTTC
-	16	TRBV11-2	TRBJ1-1	TRBD1	CASSSLGQFMNTEAFF	TGTGCCAGCAGCTCGCTGGGACAGTTCATGAACACTGAAGCTTTCTTT
-	15	TRBV20-1	TRBJ2-4	-	CCVFLPSQGTNIQYF	TGCTGTGTCTTCCTCCCAAGTCAGGGGACGAACATTCAGTACTTC
many	15	TRBV20-1	TRBJ2-1	TRBD2	CSAFLTSGSIDEQFF	TGCAGTGCCTTTTTGACTAGCGGGAGTATCGATGAGCAGTTCTTC
few	12	TRBV7-8	TRBJ2-4	-	CASSLATNIQYF	TGTGCCAGCAGCTTAGCGACCAACATTCAGTACTTC
-	11	TRBV3-1	TRBJ1-1	-	CASSQGLLAFF	TGTGCCAGCAGCCAAGGACTACTAGCTTTCTTT
-	17	TRBV7-9	TRBJ2-3	TRBD2	CASSPGSGGGSVDTQYF	TGTGCCAGCAGCCCCGGCTCGGGCGGGGGGTCGGTAGATACGCAGTATTTT
-	14	TRBV11-3	TRBJ2-1	-	CASSPRDSYNEQFF	TGTGCCAGCAGCCCCCGGGATTCTTACAATGAGCAGTTCTTC
-	15	TRBV5-1	TRBJ2-7	TRBD1	CASSLEPGGSYEQYF	TGCGCCAGCAGCTTGGAGCCAGGGGGCTCCTACGAGCAGTACTTC
few	15	TRBV7-3	TRBJ2-4	TRBD2	CASSLLAGGQNIQYF	TGTGCCAGCAGCTTACTGGCGGGGGGGCAAAACATTCAGTACTTC
many	14	TRBV7-2	TRBJ2-3	-	CASSLGVSTDTQYF	TGTGCCAGCAGCTTAGGGGTCAGCACAGATACGCAGTATTTT
many	15	TRBV7-2	TRBJ2-3	-	CASSLGTVSTDTQYF	TGTGCCAGCAGCTTAGGGACAGTAAGCACAGATACGCAGTATTTT
many	17	TRBV27	TRBJ2-6	-	CASTSRVGASGANVLTF	TGTGCCAGCACCTCCAGGGTAGGAGCCTCTGGGGCCAACGTCCTGACTTTC
few	13	TRBV6-2/TRBV6-3	TRBJ2-5	-	CASSSGLVGTQYF	TGTGCCAGCAGTTCGGGACTCGTTGGGACCCAGTACTTC
many	15	TRBV12-3/TRBV12-4	TRBJ1-2	-	CASSLALGANYGYTF	TGTGCCAGCAGTTTAGCGCTCGGGGCTAACTATGGCTACACCTTC
many	16	TRBV27	TRBJ1-5	-	CASRTGAAGGNQPQHF	TGTGCCAGCAGGACCGGGGCAGCTGGGGGGAATCAGCCCCAGCATTTT
-	14	TRBV5-1	TRBJ2-2	TRBD2	CASSLGTTGRELFF	TGCGCCAGCAGTTTGGGGACTACCGGTCGGGAGCTGTTTTTT
few	14	TRBV5-1	TRBJ1-5	-	CASSLDSGAQPQHF	TGCGCCAGCAGCTTGGATTCGGGGGCCCAGCCCCAGCATTTT
-	13	TRBV11-2	TRBJ2-5	-	CASSRLGAETQYF	TGTGCCAGCAGCCGCCTCGGTGCAGAGACCCAGTACTTC
few	17	TRBV11-2	TRBJ2-1	TRBD2	CASSLIAGGREGNEQFF	TGTGCCAGCAGCTTGATAGCGGGGGGGCGGGAAGGCAATGAGCAGTTCTTC
-	13	TRBV27	TRBJ1-5	-	CASSWPAGQPQHF	TGTGCCAGCAGTTGGCCGGCGGGACAGCCCCAGCATTTT
many	12	TRBV4-1	TRBJ2-1	-	CASSQDWDEQFF	TGCGCCAGCAGCCAAGATTGGGATGAGCAGTTCTTC
-	13	TRBV6-6	TRBJ2-7	-	CASSYSKGYEQYF	TGTGCCAGCAGTTACTCGAAGGGTTACGAGCAGTACTTC
few	14	TRBV3-1	TRBJ1-3	-	CASSQGGSGNTIYF	TGTGCCAGCAGCCAAGGGGGTTCTGGAAACACCATATATTTT
few	14	TRBV28	TRBJ2-7	TRBD2	CASSFRGVGYEQYF	TGTGCCAGCAGTTTCCGGGGGGTAGGCTACGAGCAGTACTTC
once	16	TRBV18	TRBJ2-2	TRBD2	CASSPGREGRSGELFF	TGTGCCAGCTCACCAGGACGGGAGGGAAGATCCGGGGAGCTGTTTTTT
few	14	TRBV7-2	TRBJ2-7	-	CASSWGTASYEQYF	TGTGCCAGCAGCTGGGGGACTGCCTCCTACGAGCAGTACTTC
few	15	TRBV24-1	TRBJ2-2	-	CATSDQQGNAGELFF	TGTGCCACCAGTGACCAACAGGGAAACGCCGGGGAGCTGTTTTTT
few	15	TRBV20-1	TRBJ2-1	-	CSARAASSPYNEQFF	TGCAGTGCTAGAGCGGCTAGCTCTCCCTACAATGAGCAGTTCTTC
many	12	TRBV7-9	TRBJ2-7	TRBD1	CASSDAGQDSSF	TGTGCCAGCAGTGACGCTGGACAGGACTCGAGCTTC
many	18	TRBV12-3/TRBV12-4	TRBJ2-3	-	CASSLGPQGGGATDTQYF	TGTGCCAGCAGTTTAGGCCCCCAAGGGGGAGGCGCCACAGATACGCAGTATTTT
many	11	TRBV20-1	TRBJ1-5	-	CSAREGQPQHF	TGCAGTGCTAGAGAGGGTCAGCCCCAGCATTTT